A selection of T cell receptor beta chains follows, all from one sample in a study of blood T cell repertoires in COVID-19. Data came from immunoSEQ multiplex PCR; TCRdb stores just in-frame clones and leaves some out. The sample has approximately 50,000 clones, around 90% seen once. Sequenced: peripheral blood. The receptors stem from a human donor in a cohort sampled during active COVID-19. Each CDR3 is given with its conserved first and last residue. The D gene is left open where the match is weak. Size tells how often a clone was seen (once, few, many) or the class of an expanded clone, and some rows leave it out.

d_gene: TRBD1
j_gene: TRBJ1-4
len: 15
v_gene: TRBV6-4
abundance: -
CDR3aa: CASSPRQGPNEKLFF
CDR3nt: TGTGCCAGCAGTCCCCGACAGGGACCTAATGAAAAACTGTTTTTT

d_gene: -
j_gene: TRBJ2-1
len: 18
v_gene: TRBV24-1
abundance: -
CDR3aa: CATSGGSAPSRSYNEQFF
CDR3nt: TGTGCCACCAGTGGAGGTAGCGCACCCAGCAGGTCCTACAATGAGCAGTTCTTC

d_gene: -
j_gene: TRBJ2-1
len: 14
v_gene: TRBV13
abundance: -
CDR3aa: CASSLGGRNNEQFF
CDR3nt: TGTGCCAGCAGCTTAGGTGGCAGAAACAATGAGCAGTTCTTC

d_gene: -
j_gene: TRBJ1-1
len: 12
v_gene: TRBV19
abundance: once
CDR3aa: CATKSGNTEAFF
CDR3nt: TGTGCCACCAAGAGCGGGAACACTGAAGCTTTCTTT

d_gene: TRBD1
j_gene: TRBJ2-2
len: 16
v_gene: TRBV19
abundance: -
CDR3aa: CASSRLGQQNTGELFF
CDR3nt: TGTGCCAGTAGTAGACTGGGACAGCAGAACACCGGGGAGCTGTTTTTT

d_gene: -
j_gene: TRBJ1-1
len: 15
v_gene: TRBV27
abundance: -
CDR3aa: CASSLVQGARTEAFF
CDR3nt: TGTGCCAGCAGTTTAGTACAGGGCGCCCGCACTGAAGCTTTCTTT

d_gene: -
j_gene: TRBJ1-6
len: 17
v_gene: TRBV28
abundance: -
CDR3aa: CASSFAGSSSYNSPLHF
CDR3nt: TGTGCCAGCAGTTTCGCGGGCAGCAGCTCCTATAATTCACCCCTCCACTTT

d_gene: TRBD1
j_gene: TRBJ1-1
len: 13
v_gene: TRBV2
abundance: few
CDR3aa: CATAGQGGTEAFF
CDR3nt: TGTGCCACCGCGGGACAGGGAGGGACTGAAGCTTTCTTT

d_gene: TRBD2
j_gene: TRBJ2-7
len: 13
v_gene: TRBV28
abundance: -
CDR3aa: CASSSTAGYEQYF
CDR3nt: TGTGCCAGCAGTTCTACAGCGGGGTACGAGCAGTACTTC

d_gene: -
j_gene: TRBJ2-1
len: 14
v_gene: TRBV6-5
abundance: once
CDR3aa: CASSYSEGYNEQFF
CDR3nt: TGTGCCAGCAGTTACTCGGAGGGGTACAATGAGCAGTTCTTC

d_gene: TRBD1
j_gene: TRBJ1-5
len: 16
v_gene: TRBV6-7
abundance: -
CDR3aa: CASRPGQGAGNQPQHF
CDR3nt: TGTGCCAGCAGACCGGGACAGGGGGCCGGCAATCAGCCCCAGCATTTT

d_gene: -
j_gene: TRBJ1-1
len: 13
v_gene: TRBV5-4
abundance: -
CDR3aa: CASSLRENTEAFF
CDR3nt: TGTGCCAGCAGCTTGCGGGAGAACACTGAAGCTTTCTTT

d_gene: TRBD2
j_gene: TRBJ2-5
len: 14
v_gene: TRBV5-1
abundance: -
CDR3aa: CASSPTSGGETQYF
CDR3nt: TGCGCCAGCAGCCCGACTAGCGGCGGGGAGACCCAGTACTTC

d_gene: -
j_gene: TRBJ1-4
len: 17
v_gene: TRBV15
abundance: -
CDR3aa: CATSRGYSTGSNEKLFF
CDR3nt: TGTGCCACCAGCAGAGGCTACTCGACAGGATCTAATGAAAAACTGTTTTTT

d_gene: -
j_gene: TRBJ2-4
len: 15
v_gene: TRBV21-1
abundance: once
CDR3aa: CASSKGEGEGNIQYF
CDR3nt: TGTGCCAGCAGCAAAGGGGAAGGGGAGGGAAACATTCAGTACTTC

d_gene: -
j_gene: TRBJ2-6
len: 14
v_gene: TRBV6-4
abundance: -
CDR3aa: CASSDRGGANVLTF
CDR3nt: TGTGCCAGCAGTGACAGGGGTGGGGCCAACGTCCTGACTTTC

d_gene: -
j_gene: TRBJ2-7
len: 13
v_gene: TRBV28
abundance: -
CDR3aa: CATVEAGAYEQYF
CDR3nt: TGTGCCACCGTTGAAGCGGGCGCCTACGAGCAGTACTTC

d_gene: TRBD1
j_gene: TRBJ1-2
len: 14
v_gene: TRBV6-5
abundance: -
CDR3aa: CASSYSTGPYGYTF
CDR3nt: TGTGCCAGCAGTTACTCGACAGGGCCCTATGGCTACACCTTC